This entry is about one T cell receptor beta chain. Its specificity is not known. Unsorted bulk tissue (roughly 18-32 mg) underwent RNA and DNA co-extraction. The data were taken from a study of tumor-infiltrating lymphocytes in primary liver carcinoma. Study-level findings and limits: Found in all five tumor regions were only about 7.5-25% of top clones.

A constant-region primer served to make TCR beta cDNA from about 0.45 ug total RNA. Generation of the TCR beta libraries relied on three nested multiplex PCR rounds using slightly modified ARM-PCR. Amplification in the first two PCR rounds was performed using TRBV1-TRBV30 forward primers and a C-beta reverse primer for approximately 10 cycles each. TCRdb independently ran MiXCR on the multiplex PCR reads; one entry per CDR3 protein. The data contain approximately 110,000 distinct CDR3 sequences, about 68% of them seen just once; the ten biggest clones take up around 9.3%. With V trimmed by 4 bases and J by 2 bases, 1 base remained unmatched. In germline, CDR1 is ENHRY, CDR2 SYGVKD. The CDR3 has 14 residues.

The TCR originated in a woman in her sixties or seventies with primary liver carcinoma and hepatitis B virus infection. The J gene is TRBJ1-2, the V gene TRBV10-3; 10 nucleotides agree with TRBD1. What was sequenced was liver tumor tissue from sampling region 1. Subset: tumor region T1, superior pole. The CDR3 here is CAISGDRGNYGYTF. The CDR3 DNA follows: TGTGCCATCAGTGGGGACAGGGGAAACTATGGCTACACCTTC.